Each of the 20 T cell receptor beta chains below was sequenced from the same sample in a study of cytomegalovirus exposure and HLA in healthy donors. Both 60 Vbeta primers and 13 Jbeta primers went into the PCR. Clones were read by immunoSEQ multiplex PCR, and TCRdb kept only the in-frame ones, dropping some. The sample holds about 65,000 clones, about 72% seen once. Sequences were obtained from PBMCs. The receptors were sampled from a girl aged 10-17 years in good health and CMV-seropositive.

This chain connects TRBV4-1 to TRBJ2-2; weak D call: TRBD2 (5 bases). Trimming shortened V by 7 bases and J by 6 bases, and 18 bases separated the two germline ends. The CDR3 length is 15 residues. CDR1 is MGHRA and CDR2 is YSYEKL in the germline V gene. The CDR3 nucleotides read TGCGCCAGCAAAATTTCTAGCCTTAGGGCCGGGGAGCTGTTTTTT. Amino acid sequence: CASKISSLRAGELFF.

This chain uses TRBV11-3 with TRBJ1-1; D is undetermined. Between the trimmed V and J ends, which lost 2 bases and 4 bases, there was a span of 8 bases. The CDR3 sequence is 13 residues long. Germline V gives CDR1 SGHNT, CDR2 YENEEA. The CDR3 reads CASSLSRVTEAFF. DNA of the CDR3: TGTGCCAGCAGCTTATCGCGGGTCACTGAAGCTTTCTTT.

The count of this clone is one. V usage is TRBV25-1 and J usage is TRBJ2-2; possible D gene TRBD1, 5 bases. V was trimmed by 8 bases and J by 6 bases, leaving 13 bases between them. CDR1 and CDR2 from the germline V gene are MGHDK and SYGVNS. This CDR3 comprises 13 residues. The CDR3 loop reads CASGQGVPGELFF. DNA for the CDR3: TGTGCCAGCGGCCAAGGGGTCCCCGGGGAGCTGTTTTTT.

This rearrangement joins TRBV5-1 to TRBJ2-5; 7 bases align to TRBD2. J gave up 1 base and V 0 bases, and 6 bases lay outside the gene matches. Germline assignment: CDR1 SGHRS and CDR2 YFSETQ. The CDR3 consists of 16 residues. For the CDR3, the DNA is TGCGCCAGCAGCTTGGGGGTCGGCGGGGGCCAAGAGACCCAGTACTTC. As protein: CASSLGVGGGQETQYF.

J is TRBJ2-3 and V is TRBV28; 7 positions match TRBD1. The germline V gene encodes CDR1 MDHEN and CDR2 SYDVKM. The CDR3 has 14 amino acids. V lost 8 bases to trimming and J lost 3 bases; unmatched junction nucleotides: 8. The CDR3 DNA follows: TGTGCCAGCTTCGATAGGGGGCGAACAGATACGCAGTATTTT. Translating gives CASFDRGRTDTQYF. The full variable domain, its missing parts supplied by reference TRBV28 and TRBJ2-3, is DVKVTQSSRYLVKRTGEKVFLECVQDMDHENMFWYRQDPGLGLRLIYFSYDVKMKEKGDIPEGYSVSREKKERFSLILESASTNQTSMYLCASFDRGRTDTQYFGPGTRLTVL.

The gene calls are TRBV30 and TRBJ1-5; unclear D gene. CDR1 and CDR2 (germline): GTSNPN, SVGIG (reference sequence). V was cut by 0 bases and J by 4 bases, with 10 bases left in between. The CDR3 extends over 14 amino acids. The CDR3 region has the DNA TGTGCCTGGAGTGTATTAGCGGGGAATCAGCCCCAGCATTTT. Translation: CAWSVLAGNQPQHF.

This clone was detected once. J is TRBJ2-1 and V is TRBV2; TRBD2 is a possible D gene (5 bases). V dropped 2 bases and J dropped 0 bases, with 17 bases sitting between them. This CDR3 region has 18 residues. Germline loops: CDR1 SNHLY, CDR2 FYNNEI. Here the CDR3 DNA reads TGTGCCAGCAGTGAAAGGCGTCCGGCGGGCAGCTCCTACAATGAGCAGTTCTTC. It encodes CASSERRPAGSSYNEQFF.

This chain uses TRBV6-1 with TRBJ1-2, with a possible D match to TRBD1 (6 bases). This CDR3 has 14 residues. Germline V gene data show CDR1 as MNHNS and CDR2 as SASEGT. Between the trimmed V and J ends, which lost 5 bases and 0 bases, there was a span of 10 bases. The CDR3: CASSSRQANYGYTF. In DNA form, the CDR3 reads TGTGCCAGCAGTTCGCGACAGGCTAACTATGGCTACACCTTC.

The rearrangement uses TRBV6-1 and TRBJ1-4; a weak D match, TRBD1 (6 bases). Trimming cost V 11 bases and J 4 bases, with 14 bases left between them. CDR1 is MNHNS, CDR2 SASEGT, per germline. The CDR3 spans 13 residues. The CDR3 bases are TGTGCCGGGGGCCAGGGCTTTAATGAAAAACTGTTTTTT. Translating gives CAGGQGFNEKLFF.

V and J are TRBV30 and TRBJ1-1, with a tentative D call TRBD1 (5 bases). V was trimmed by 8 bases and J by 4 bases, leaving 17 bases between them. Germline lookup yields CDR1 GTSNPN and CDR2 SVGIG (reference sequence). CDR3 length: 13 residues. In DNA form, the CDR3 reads TGTGCCGGGGGGATGGGCGGGGTCACTGAAGCTTTCTTT. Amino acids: CAGGMGGVTEAFF.

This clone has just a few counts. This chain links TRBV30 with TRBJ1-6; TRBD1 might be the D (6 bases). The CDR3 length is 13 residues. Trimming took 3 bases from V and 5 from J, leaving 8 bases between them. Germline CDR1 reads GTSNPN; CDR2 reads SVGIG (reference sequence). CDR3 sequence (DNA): TGTGCCTGGAGAACAGGGAATAATTCACCCCTCCACTTT. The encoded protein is CAWRTGNNSPLHF.

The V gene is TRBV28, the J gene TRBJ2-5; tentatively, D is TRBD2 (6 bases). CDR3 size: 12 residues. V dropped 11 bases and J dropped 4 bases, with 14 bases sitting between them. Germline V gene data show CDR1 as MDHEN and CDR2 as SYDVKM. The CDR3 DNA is TGTGCCGTCCCCGGGACTCGAGAGACCCAGTACTTC. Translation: CAVPGTRETQYF.

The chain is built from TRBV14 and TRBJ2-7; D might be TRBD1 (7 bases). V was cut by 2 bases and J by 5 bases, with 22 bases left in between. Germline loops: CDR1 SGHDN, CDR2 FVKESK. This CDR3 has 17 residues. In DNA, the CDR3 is TGTGCCAGCAGCCAAAAAGTCAGGCGACAGGGAGGTGACGAGCAGTACTTC. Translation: CASSQKVRRQGGDEQYF.

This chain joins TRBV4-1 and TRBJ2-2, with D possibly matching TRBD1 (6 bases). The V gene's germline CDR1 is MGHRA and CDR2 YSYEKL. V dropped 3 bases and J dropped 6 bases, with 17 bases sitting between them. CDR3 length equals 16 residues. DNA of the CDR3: TGCGCCAGCAGCCAGCTTACGGGACAAGCCGCCGGGGAGCTGTTTTTT. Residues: CASSQLTGQAAGELFF.

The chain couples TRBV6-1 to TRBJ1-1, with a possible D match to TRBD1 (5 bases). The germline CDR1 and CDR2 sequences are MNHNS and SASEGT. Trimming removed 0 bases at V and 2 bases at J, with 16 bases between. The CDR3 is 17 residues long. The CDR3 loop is CASSEAYGTGTNTEAFF. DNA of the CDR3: TGTGCCAGCAGTGAAGCTTATGGAACAGGCACAAACACTGAAGCTTTCTTT.

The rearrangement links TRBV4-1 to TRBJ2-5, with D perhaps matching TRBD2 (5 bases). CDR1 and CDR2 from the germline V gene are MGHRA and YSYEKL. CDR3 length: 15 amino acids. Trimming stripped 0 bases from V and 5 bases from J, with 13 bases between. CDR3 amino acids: CASSQEGRGQETQYF. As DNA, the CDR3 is TGCGCCAGCAGCCAAGAAGGACGGGGTCAGGAGACCCAGTACTTC.

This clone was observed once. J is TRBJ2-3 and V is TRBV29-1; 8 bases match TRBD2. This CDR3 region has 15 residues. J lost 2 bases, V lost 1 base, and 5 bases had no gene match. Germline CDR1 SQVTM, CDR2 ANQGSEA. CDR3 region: CSVEGRGANTDTQYF. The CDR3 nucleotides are TGCAGCGTTGAAGGGCGGGGGGCCAACACAGATACGCAGTATTTT.

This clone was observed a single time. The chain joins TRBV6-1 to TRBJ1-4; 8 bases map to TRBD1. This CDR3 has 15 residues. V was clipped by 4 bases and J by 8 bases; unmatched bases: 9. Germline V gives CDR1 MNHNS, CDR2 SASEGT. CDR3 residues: CASSVRTGSVEKLFF. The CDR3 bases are TGTGCCAGCAGTGTACGGACAGGGAGTGTCGAAAAACTGTTTTTT.

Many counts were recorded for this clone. The CDR3 DNA follows: TGTGCCATCAAGGGAGCAGGCCAAGAGACCCAGTACTTC. It yields the protein CAIKGAGQETQYF. This sequence joins TRBV10-3 and TRBJ2-5, with a tentative D call TRBD2 (5 bases). The CDR3 extends over 13 amino acids. Germline V gene sequence: CDR1 ENHRY, CDR2 SYGVKD. The ends were cut back, 7 bases at V and 1 base at J, with 10 bases in the middle.

The chain's CDR3 is CASSLGVGTDLYGYTF. DNA for the CDR3: TGTGCCAGCAGCTTGGGGGTGGGGACAGACCTCTATGGCTACACCTTC. The chain has TRBV5-4 and TRBJ1-2, with TRBD1 matching 7 bases. The length of the CDR3 is 16 residues. The V gene end was trimmed by 0 bases and the J gene end by 4 bases; junction bases not matched to a gene: 9. Germline V gene sequence: CDR1 SGHNT, CDR2 YYREEE (reference sequence).